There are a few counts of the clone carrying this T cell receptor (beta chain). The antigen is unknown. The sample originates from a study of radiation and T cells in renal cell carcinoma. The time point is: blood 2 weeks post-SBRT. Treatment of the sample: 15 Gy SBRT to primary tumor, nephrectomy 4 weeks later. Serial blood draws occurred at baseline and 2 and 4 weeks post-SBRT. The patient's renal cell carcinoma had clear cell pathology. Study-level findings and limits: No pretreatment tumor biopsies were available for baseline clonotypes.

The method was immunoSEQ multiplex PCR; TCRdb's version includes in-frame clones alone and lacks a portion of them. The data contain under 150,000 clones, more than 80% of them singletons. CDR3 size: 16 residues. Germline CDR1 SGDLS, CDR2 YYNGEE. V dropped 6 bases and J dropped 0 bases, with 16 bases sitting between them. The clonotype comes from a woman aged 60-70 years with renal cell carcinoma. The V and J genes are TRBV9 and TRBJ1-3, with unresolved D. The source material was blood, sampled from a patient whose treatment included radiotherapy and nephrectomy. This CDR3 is CASTAAPNLSGNTIYF. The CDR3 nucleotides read TGTGCCAGCACGGCCGCTCCTAACCTCTCTGGAAACACCATATATTTT.